Below, one TCR beta chain is given with its context. Profiled with immunoSEQ multiplex PCR; TCRdb holds only in-frame clones, not every one. The table shows 430,000 or so clones, with approximately 91% occurring only once. The data were taken from a study of blood T cell repertoires in COVID-19. CDR1 is SGHVS and CDR2 is FNYEAQ in the germline V gene. The V end lost 2 bases, the J end lost 6 bases, and 14 bases lay between the germline ends. This CDR3 has 14 residues. V usage is TRBV7-6 and J usage is TRBJ2-7, with D possibly TRBD2 on 6 matching bases. Specimen: PBMCs or T cells enriched from blood (not recorded which). This receptor was obtained from a woman under 30 who had been exposed to COVID-19. The CDR3 protein is CASSLLLGAGEQYF. Here the CDR3 DNA reads TGTGCCAGCAGCTTATTGTTAGGAGCGGGCGAGCAGTACTTC. Filled out from reference TRBV7-6 and TRBJ2-7, the complete variable domain reads GAGVSQSPRYKVTKRGQDVALRCDPISGHVSLYWYRQALGQGPEFLTYFNYEAQQDKSGLPNDRFSAERPEGSISTLTIQRTEQRDSAMYRCASSLLLGAGEQYFGPGTRLTVT.